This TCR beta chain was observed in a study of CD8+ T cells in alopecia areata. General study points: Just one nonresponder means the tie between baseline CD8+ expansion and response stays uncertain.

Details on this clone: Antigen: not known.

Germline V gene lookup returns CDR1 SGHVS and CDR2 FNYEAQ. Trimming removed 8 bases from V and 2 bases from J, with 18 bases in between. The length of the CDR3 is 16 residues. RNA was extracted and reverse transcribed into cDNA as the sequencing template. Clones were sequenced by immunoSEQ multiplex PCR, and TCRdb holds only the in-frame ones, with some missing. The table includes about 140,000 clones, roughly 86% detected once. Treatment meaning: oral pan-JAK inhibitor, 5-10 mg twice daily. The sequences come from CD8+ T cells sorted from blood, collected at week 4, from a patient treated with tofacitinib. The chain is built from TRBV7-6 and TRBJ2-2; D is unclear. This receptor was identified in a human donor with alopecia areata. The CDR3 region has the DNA TGTGCCAGCCGTTCGGGTACCGGCCCCAACACCGGGGAGCTGTTTTTT. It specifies CASRSGTGPNTGELFF.